There are a few counts of the clone carrying this T cell receptor (beta chain). Its antigen is still unknown. CDR1 is DFQATT and CDR2 is SNEGSKA in the germline V gene (reference sequence). Trimming pared 6 bases from V and 0 bases from J, leaving 12 bases between. This CDR3 has 13 residues. The authors extracted at least 6 micrograms of total RNA per sample. The source of the sample is a study of blood T cells in healthy people across ages. About the research overall: The capture of about one barcoded beta molecule per two T cells was achieved by template switching.

The study, taken as a whole, reports: Older age went with lower TCR beta diversity per million T cells, in a roughly linear way. Comparison with aged donors showed that long-lived donors had more naive CD4+ cells and higher diversity.

A J-beta primer mix and a sample-barcoded 5' primer were used in a second PCR of roughly 6 to 12 cycles. TCRdb re-called the 5' RACE reads with MiXCR, one entry per CDR3 protein. The data hold 850,000 to 1,100,000 distinct CDR3 sequences, with under 40% observed a single time. The clonotype comes from a man aged 18 to 29 in good health. The genes are TRBV20-1 and TRBJ2-7, with TRBD2 as a possible D gene (6 bases). Sequenced material: blood. The CDR3: CSARDFLSYEQYF. The CDR3 DNA reads TGCAGTGCCCGGGACTTCCTCTCCTACGAGCAGTACTTC.